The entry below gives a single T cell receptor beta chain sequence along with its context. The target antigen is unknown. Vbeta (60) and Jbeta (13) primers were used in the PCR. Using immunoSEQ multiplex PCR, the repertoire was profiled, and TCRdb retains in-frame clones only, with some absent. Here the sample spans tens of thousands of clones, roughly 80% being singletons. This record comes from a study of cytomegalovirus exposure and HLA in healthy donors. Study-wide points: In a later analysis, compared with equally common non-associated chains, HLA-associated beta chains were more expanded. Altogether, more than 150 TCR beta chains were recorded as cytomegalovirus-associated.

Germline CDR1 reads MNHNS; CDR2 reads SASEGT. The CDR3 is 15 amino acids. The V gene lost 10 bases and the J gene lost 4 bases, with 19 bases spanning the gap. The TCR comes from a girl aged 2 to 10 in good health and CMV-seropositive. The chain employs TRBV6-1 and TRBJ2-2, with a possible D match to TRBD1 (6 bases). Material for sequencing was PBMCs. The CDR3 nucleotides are TGTGCCATCCCGGGACACCTCATACGCACCGGGGAGCTGTTTTTT. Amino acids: CAIPGHLIRTGELFF.